This TCR beta chain was found in a study of identical twins. Study results and caveats: One should note that invariant MAIT and iNKT cells could partly confound zero-insertion analyses.

This clonotype was observed at least ten times. Antigen: not known. V shed 5 bases and J 3 bases; nucleotides not matched to a gene: 4. CDR1 SGHKS and CDR2 YYEKEE come from the germline V gene (reference sequence). This CDR3 is 14 amino acids long. From the 5' RACE reads, TCRdb called clonotypes with MiXCR, one entry per CDR3 protein. In the table there are hundreds of thousands of distinct CDR3 sequences, less than 7% of which are singletons. The receptor comes from a man aged 18-30 years in good health. The specimen was naive T cells sorted from blood. The chain is built from TRBV5-5 and TRBJ2-1; 8 bases are a match to TRBD2. Here the CDR3 reads CASRRTSGYNEQFF. CDR3 DNA: TGTGCCAGCAGACGTACTAGCGGCTACAATGAGCAGTTCTTC. Full variable domain (rest looked up from reference TRBV5-5 and TRBJ2-1): DAGVTQSPTHLIKTRGQQVTLRCSPISGHKSVSWYQQVLGQGPQFIFQYYEKEERGRGNFPDRFSARQFPNYSSELNVNALLLGDSALYLCASRRTSGYNEQFFGPGTRLTVL.